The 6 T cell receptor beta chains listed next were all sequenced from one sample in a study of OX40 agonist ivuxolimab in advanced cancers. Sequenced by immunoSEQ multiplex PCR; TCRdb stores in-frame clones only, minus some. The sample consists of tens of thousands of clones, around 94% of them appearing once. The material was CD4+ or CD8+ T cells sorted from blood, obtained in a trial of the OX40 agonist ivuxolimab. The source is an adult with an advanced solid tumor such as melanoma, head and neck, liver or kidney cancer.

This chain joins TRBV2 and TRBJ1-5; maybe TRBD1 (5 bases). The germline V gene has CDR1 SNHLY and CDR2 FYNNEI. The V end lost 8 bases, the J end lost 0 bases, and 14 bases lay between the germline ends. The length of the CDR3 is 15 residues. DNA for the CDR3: TGTGCCAGCTGGGTCGGGGCCTATAGCAATCAGCCCCAGCATTTT. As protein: CASWVGAYSNQPQHF.

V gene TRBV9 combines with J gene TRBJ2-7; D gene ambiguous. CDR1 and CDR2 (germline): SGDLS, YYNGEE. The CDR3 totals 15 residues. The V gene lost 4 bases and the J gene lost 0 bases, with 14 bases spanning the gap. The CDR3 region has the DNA TGTGCCAGCAGCCCATCGCAGTGGAGCTCCTACGAGCAGTACTTC. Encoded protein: CASSPSQWSSYEQYF.

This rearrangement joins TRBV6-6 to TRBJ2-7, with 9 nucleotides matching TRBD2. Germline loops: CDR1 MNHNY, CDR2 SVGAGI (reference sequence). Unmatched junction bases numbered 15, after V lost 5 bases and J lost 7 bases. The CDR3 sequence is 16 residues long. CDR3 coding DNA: TGTGCCAGCAGTCTTTCTATTGGACTAGCGAGTTTGGAGCAGTACTTC. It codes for CASSLSIGLASLEQYF.

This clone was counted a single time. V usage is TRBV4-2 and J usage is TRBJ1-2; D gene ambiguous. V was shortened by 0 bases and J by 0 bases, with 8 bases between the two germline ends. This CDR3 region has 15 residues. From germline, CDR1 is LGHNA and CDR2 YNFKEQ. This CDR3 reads CASSQELATNYGYTF. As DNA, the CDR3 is TGTGCCAGCAGCCAAGAACTAGCTACTAACTATGGCTACACCTTC.

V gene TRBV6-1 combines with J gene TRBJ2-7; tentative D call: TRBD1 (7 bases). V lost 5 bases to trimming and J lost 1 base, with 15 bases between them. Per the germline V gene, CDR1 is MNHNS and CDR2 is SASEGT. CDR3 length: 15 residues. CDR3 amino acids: CASSRGTALSYEQYF. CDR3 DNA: TGTGCCAGCAGTCGCGGGACAGCGTTATCCTACGAGCAGTACTTC.

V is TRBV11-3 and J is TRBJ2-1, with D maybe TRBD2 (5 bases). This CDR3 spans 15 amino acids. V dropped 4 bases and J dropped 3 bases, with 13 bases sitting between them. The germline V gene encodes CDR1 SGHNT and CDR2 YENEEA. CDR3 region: CASSSSLALYNEQFF. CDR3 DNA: TGTGCCAGCAGCTCCTCCCTAGCCCTCTACAATGAGCAGTTCTTC.